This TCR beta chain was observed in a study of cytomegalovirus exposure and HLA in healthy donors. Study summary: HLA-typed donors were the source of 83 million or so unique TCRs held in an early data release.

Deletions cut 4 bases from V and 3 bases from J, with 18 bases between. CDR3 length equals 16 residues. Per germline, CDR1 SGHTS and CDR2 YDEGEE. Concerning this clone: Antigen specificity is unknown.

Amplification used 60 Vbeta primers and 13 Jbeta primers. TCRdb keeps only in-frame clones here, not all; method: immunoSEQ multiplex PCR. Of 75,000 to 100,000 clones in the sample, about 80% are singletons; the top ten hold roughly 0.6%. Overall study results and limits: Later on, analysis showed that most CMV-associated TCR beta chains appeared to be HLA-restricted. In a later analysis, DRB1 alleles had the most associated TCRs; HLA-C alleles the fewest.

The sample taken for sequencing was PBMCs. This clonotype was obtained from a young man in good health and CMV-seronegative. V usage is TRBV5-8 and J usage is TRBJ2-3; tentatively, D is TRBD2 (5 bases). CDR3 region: CASSRLLVSATDTQYF. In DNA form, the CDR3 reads TGTGCCAGCAGCCGCCTACTAGTTAGTGCGACAGATACGCAGTATTTT.